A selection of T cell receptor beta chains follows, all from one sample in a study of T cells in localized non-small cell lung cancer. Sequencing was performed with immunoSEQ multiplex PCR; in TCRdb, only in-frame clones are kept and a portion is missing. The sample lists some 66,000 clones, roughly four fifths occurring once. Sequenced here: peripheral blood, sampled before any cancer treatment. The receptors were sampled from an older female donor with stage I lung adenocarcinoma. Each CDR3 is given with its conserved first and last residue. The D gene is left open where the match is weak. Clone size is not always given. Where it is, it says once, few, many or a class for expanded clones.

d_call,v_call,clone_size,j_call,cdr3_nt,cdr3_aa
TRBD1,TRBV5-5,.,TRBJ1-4,TGTGCCAGCAGCTTGGGTTCCAGGGGGACTGAAAAACTGTTTTTT,CASSLGSRGTEKLFF
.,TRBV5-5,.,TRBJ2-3,TGTGCCAGCATCAAAGGAGGGGCCGAAGATACGCAGTATTTT,CASIKGGAEDTQYF
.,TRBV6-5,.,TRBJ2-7,TGTGCCAGCAAGGTAGCGAGAACCGCCTACGAGCAGTACTTC,CASKVARTAYEQYF
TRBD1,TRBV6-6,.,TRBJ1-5,TGTGCCAGCAGTAGACCGGACAGGGGAGGTGACCCCCAGCATTTT,CASSRPDRGGDPQHF
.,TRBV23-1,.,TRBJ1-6,TGCGCCAGCAGTCAGCACACCGGGACAAGGGATTCACCCCTCCACTTT,CASSQHTGTRDSPLHF
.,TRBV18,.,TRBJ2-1,TGTGCCAGCTCACCACCTTGGCAATACAATGAGCAGTTCTTC,CASSPPWQYNEQFF
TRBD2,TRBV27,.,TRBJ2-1,TGTGCCAGCAGTCCCCAGACACTAGCGGGAGTCTACAATGAGCAGTTCTTC,CASSPQTLAGVYNEQFF
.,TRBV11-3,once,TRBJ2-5,TGTGCCAGCATCGAAGATGGGGAGACCCAGTACTTC,CASIEDGETQYF
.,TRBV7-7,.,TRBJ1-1,TGTGCCAGCATTCCGGGGCGGTTCACTGAAGCTTTCTTT,CASIPGRFTEAFF
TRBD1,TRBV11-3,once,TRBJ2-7,TGTGCCAGCAGCCCAGGACAGGGGGCCTACGAGCAGTACTTC,CASSPGQGAYEQYF
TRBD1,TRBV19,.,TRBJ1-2,TGTGCCAGTACAACTAGGGGGCGCGGCTACACCTTC,CASTTRGRGYTF
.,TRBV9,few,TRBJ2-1,TGTGCCAGCAGCGCGAGGGTCAATGAGCAGTTCTTC,CASSARVNEQFF
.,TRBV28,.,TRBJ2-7,TGTGCCAGCAGTTTAGAAAGACTCGCCTACGAGCAGTACTTC,CASSLERLAYEQYF
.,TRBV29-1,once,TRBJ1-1,TGCAGCGTTGAGCCGTGGACTGGTAACCAGAACATGAAAGCTTTCTTT,CSVEPWTGNQNMKAFF
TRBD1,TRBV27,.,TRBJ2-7,TGTGCCAGCAGTTCACAGGGGGCCACCTACGAGCAGTACTTC,CASSSQGATYEQYF
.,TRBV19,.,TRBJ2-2,TGTGCCAGTAGCCGTTCCCCAGGAGTTACGAATCCCGGGGAGCTGTTTTTT,CASSRSPGVTNPGELFF
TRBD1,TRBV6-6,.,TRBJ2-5,TGTGCCAGCAGCCTTCGGGGACAGACTGCCCAAGAGACCCAGTACTTC,CASSLRGQTAQETQYF
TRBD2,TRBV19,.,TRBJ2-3,TGTGCCAGTAGTAAACGGTTGACTAGCACCGTCACAGATACGCAGTATTTT,CASSKRLTSTVTDTQYF
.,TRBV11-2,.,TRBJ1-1,TGTGCCAGCAGCTTAGTCTCGGGCAGGGCTGCGGCTGAAGCTTTCTTT,CASSLVSGRAAAEAFF
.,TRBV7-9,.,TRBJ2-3,TGTGCCAGCGGAGAAACAGATACGCAGTATTTT,CASGETDTQYF
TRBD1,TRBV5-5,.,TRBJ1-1,TGTGCCAGCAGCTTGTCCGGGACAGGGGGCACTGAAGCTTTCTTT,CASSLSGTGGTEAFF
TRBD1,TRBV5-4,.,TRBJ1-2,TGTGCCAGCAGCCCGGGGGGACAGGGGGCGGGCTATGGCTACACCTTC,CASSPGGQGAGYGYTF